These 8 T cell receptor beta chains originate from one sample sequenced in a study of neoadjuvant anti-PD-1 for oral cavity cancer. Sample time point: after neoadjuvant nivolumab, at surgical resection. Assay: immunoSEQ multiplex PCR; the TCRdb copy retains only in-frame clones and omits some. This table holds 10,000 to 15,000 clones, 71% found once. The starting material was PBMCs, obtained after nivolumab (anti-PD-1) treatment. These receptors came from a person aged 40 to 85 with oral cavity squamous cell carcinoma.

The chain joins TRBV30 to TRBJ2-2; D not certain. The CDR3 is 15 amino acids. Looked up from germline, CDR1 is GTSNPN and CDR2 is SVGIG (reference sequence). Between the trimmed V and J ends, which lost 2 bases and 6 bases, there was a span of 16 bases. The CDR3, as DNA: TGTGCCTGGAGTCTCACACTGAAAACCCCCGGGGAGCTGTTTTTT. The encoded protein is CAWSLTLKTPGELFF.

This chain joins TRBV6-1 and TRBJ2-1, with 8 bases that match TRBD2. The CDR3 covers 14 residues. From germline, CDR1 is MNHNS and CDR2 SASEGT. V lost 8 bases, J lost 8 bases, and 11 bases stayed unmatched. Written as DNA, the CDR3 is TGTGCCAGCCTCGGGGGGGCCGGATTGTATGAGCAGTTCTTC. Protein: CASLGGAGLYEQFF.

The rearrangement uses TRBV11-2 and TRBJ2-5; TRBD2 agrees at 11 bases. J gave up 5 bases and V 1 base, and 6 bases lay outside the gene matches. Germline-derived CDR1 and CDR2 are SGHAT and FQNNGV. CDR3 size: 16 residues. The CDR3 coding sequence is TGTGCCAGCAGCTTAGCGGCTAGCGGGAGGTTGGAGACCCAGTACTTC. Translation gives CASSLAASGRLETQYF.

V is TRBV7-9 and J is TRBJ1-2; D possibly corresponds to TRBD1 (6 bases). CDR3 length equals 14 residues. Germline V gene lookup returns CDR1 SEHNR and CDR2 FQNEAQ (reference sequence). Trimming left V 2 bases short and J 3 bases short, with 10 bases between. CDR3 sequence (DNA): TGTGCCAGCAGCTTACCAAACAGGGACTATGGCTACACCTTC. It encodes CASSLPNRDYGYTF.

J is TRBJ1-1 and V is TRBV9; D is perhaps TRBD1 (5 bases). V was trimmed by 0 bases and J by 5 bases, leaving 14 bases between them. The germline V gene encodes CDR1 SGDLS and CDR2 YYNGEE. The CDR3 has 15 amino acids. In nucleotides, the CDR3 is TGTGCCAGCAGCGTAGACCCGCAGGGTCTGACTGAAGCTTTCTTT. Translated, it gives CASSVDPQGLTEAFF. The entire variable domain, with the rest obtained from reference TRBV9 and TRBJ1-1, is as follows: DSGVTQTPKHLITATGQRVTLRCSPRSGDLSVYWYQQSLDQGLQFLIQYYNGEERAKGNILERFSAQQFPDLHSELNLSSLELGDSALYFCASSVDPQGLTEAFFGQGTRLTVV.

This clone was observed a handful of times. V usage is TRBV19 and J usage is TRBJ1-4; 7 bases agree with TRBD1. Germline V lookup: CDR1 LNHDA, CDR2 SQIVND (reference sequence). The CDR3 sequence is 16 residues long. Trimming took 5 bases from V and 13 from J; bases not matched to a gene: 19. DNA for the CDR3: TGTGCCAGTAGTGTTCACCGGGACAGACCTACCCAGACACTGTTTTTT. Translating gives CASSVHRDRPTQTLFF.

The DNA for the CDR3 is TGTGCCTGGAACAATTACAGGGGACCAAAGAACACTGAAGCTTTCTTT. Encoded protein: CAWNNYRGPKNTEAFF. The genes are TRBV30 and TRBJ1-1; the match to TRBD1 covers 7 bases. The germline V gene has CDR1 GTSNPN and CDR2 SVGIG (reference sequence). V gave up 4 bases and J gave up 1 base; unmatched junction bases: 12. The length of the CDR3 is 16 residues.

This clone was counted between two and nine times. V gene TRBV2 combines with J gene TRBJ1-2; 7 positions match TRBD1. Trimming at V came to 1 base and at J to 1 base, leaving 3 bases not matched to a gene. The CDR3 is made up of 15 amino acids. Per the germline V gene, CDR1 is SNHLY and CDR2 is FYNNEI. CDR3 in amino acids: CASSEGTGNNYGYTF. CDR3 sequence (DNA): TGTGCCAGCAGTGAAGGGACAGGAAATAACTATGGCTACACCTTC.